The rows below give T cell receptor beta chains drawn from one sample of a study of T cells in Graves' hyperthyroidism and ophthalmopathy. TCRdb analysed the multiplex PCR reads with MiXCR anew, one entry per CDR3 protein. The sample holds 600,000 to 750,000 distinct CDR3 sequences, 17% seen once. The specimen was blood. The origin of the receptors is a man aged 45-65 years with Graves' hyperthyroidism. The CDR3 runs from the conserved cysteine through the conserved F or W. The order of the fields is V gene, clone size, J gene, D gene, CDR3 DNA, CDR3 protein. The D gene is left open where the match is weak. Size is stated for part of the rows, as once, few or many counts, or as a class when the clone is expanded.

V: TRBV6-5
size: NA
J: TRBJ2-7
D: NA
DNA: TGTGCCAGCAATCCCTGGGGCACAAAATACGAGCAGTACTTC
CDR3: CASNPWGTKYEQYF

V: TRBV24-1
size: NA
J: TRBJ2-7
D: NA
DNA: TGTGCCACCAGTGATTTGGAGGGGACTTCTTCCTACGAGCAGTACTTC
CDR3: CATSDLEGTSSYEQYF

V: TRBV6-2/TRBV6-3
size: many
J: TRBJ2-1
D: NA
DNA: TGTGCCAGCAGCTACTACAGTCAAGAGGGTTACAATGAGCAGTTCTTC
CDR3: CASSYYSQEGYNEQFF

V: TRBV4-1
size: many
J: TRBJ2-3
D: TRBD2
DNA: TGCGCCAGCAGCCAAGAGGGACTAGCATCAGATACGCAGTATTTT
CDR3: CASSQEGLASDTQYF

V: TRBV12-3/TRBV12-4
size: many
J: TRBJ2-6
D: NA
DNA: TGTGCCAGCAGTTTTGGACAGTCTGGGGCCAACGTCCTGACTTTC
CDR3: CASSFGQSGANVLTF

V: TRBV3-1
size: NA
J: TRBJ2-1
D: TRBD2
DNA: TGTGCCAGCAGCCAAGACCCTAGCGGGATCTACAATGAGCAGTTCTTC
CDR3: CASSQDPSGIYNEQFF

V: TRBV6-1
size: many
J: TRBJ2-7
D: NA
DNA: TGTGCCAGCAGCAACACTAGACTCTCCACCGAGCAGTACTTC
CDR3: CASSNTRLSTEQYF

V: TRBV10-1
size: few
J: TRBJ2-7
D: NA
DNA: TGCGCCAGCAGTGAGTCGAGAGCCAGGGTTCCGAACGAGCAGTACTTC
CDR3: CASSESRARVPNEQYF

V: TRBV7-6
size: many
J: TRBJ2-7
D: NA
DNA: TGTGCCAGCAGCCCACGGGACTCCAATTCCTACGAGCAGTACTTC
CDR3: CASSPRDSNSYEQYF

V: TRBV30
size: few
J: TRBJ1-2
D: NA
DNA: TGTGCCTGGAGTGTACACGGAAGGAACTATAGCTACACCTTC
CDR3: CAWSVHGRNYSYTF

V: TRBV6-1
size: few
J: TRBJ1-2
D: NA
DNA: TGTGCCAGCAGTGCATCCCAGGGCCCCAGCCATGGCTACACCTTC
CDR3: CASSASQGPSHGYTF

V: TRBV28
size: few
J: TRBJ2-5
D: NA
DNA: TGTGCCAGCAGTGGGGGTTCAGCCCAGTACTTC
CDR3: CASSGGSAQYF

V: TRBV2
size: many
J: TRBJ2-3
D: TRBD2
DNA: TGTGCCAGCAGTGCCGCTTCCGGGACTAGCGGGAGGGATACGCAGTATTTT
CDR3: CASSAASGTSGRDTQYF

V: TRBV27
size: many
J: TRBJ2-3
D: TRBD2
DNA: TGTGCCAGCAGTCCCTCAGCGGGAGAAAGATCAGATACGCAGTATTTT
CDR3: CASSPSAGERSDTQYF

V: TRBV6-1
size: many
J: TRBJ2-1
D: TRBD2
DNA: TGTGCCAGCAGTCAAGCGCCTAGCGGTTACAATGAGCAGTTCTTC
CDR3: CASSQAPSGYNEQFF

V: TRBV29-1
size: few
J: TRBJ2-5
D: TRBD1
DNA: TGCAGCGTTGGGGGGGACAGGGCCGTTGAGACCCAGTACTTC
CDR3: CSVGGDRAVETQYF

V: TRBV24-1
size: few
J: TRBJ2-5
D: TRBD1
DNA: TGTGCCACCAGGCCGGGACAGGGACGAGAGACCCAGTACTTC
CDR3: CATRPGQGRETQYF

V: TRBV2
size: NA
J: TRBJ2-1
D: TRBD2
DNA: TGTGCCAGCACGCGGGAGTATCAGAATGAGCAGTTCTTC
CDR3: CASTREYQNEQFF

V: TRBV30
size: many
J: TRBJ1-2
D: NA
DNA: TGTGCCTGGGCGCGGAGCTTCTATGGCTACACCTTC
CDR3: CAWARSFYGYTF

V: TRBV11-2
size: many
J: TRBJ2-1
D: NA
DNA: TGTGCCAGCAGCTTACTCAGGGGAGAGCAGTTCTTC
CDR3: CASSLLRGEQFF

V: TRBV2
size: many
J: TRBJ1-4
D: NA
DNA: TGTGCCAGCAGAGAAACTTTCCTGTCTAATGAAAAACTGTTTTTT
CDR3: CASRETFLSNEKLFF

V: TRBV10-3
size: many
J: TRBJ2-7
D: NA
DNA: TGTGCCATCATTTCCCCCCCTTTCTACGAGCAGTACTTC
CDR3: CAIISPPFYEQYF

V: TRBV11-2
size: many
J: TRBJ2-7
D: NA
DNA: TGTGCCAGCAGCGACATAGGGCGCGGGTACGAGCAGTACTTC
CDR3: CASSDIGRGYEQYF

V: TRBV27
size: many
J: TRBJ1-4
D: NA
DNA: TGTGCCAGCGGGCGGATGGGACTCCGGGAAAAACTGTTTTTT
CDR3: CASGRMGLREKLFF

V: TRBV20-1
size: NA
J: TRBJ2-7
D: TRBD1
DNA: TGCAGTGCACCCGTAGGGGGCCCCTACGAGCAGTACTTC
CDR3: CSAPVGGPYEQYF

V: TRBV2
size: many
J: TRBJ1-5
D: NA
DNA: TGTGCCAGCAGTGGGCCTTTACCCCATCAGCCCCAGCATTTT
CDR3: CASSGPLPHQPQHF

V: TRBV5-1
size: many
J: TRBJ2-1
D: NA
DNA: TGCGCCAGCAGCTTGGTCCCCCATGAGCAGTTCTTC
CDR3: CASSLVPHEQFF

V: TRBV28
size: NA
J: TRBJ2-7
D: TRBD2
DNA: TGTGCCAGCAGTTCCCGTATAGCGGGATTGGGCTACGAGCAGTACTTC
CDR3: CASSSRIAGLGYEQYF

V: TRBV5-1
size: many
J: TRBJ2-1
D: TRBD2
DNA: TGCGCCAGCAGCTACCGACTAGCGGGGACCTACAATGAGCAGTTCTTC
CDR3: CASSYRLAGTYNEQFF

V: TRBV29-1
size: once
J: TRBJ2-2
D: NA
DNA: TGCAGCGGCCAGGGGTCCGGGGGGCTGTTTTTT
CDR3: CSGQGSGGLFF

V: TRBV6-1
size: many
J: TRBJ2-3
D: NA
DNA: TGTGCCAGCAGTGAAACAAGGAGGAGGACAGCTAGCACAGATACGCAGTATTTT
CDR3: CASSETRRRTASTDTQYF

V: TRBV20-1
size: NA
J: TRBJ2-7
D: TRBD2
DNA: TGCAGTGCTAGCTCGCGGCTAGCGGGACTTACCTACGAGCAGTACTTC
CDR3: CSASSRLAGLTYEQYF

V: TRBV5-1
size: few
J: TRBJ1-1
D: NA
DNA: TGCGCCAGCAGCGGCGACATGAACACTGAAGCTTTCTTT
CDR3: CASSGDMNTEAFF

V: TRBV3-1
size: many
J: TRBJ1-5
D: TRBD1
DNA: TGTGCCAGCAGCGCAAGGGGGCTACAGGGGGATCAGCCCCAGCATTTT
CDR3: CASSARGLQGDQPQHF

V: TRBV28
size: NA
J: TRBJ2-3
D: NA
DNA: TGTGCCAGCAGAGCTTGGCGGGCCACAGATACGCAGTATTTT
CDR3: CASRAWRATDTQYF

V: TRBV7-9
size: NA
J: TRBJ1-2
D: TRBD1
DNA: TGTGCCAGCAGCTTAGGAGGGACAGCGCTTAACTATGGCTACACCTTC
CDR3: CASSLGGTALNYGYTF

V: TRBV6-1
size: few
J: TRBJ1-4
D: NA
DNA: TGTGCCAGCAGTCAGGGGAGGTCTAATGAAAAACTGTTTTTT
CDR3: CASSQGRSNEKLFF

V: TRBV10-3
size: NA
J: TRBJ2-3
D: NA
DNA: TGTGCCATCAGTGCCGGATTCACAGATACGCAGTATTTT
CDR3: CAISAGFTDTQYF

V: TRBV7-9
size: few
J: TRBJ1-2
D: NA
DNA: TGTGCCAGCAGCTTAGCGCGCCCCTATGGCTACACCTTC
CDR3: CASSLARPYGYTF

V: TRBV12-3/TRBV12-4
size: few
J: TRBJ1-4
D: NA
DNA: TGTGCCACCGCTAGATCCGGGACAAGAAATGAAAAACTGTTTTTT
CDR3: CATARSGTRNEKLFF

V: TRBV6-1
size: many
J: TRBJ1-4
D: NA
DNA: TGTGCCAGCAGTCAACAGGGCCGAAATGAAAAACTGTTTTTT
CDR3: CASSQQGRNEKLFF

V: TRBV7-9
size: few
J: TRBJ2-1
D: TRBD2
DNA: TGTGCCAGCAGCTTAGGAGGGACTAGCGGACCATCGTGGCAGTTCTTC
CDR3: CASSLGGTSGPSWQFF

V: TRBV7-8
size: few
J: TRBJ1-1
D: TRBD1
DNA: TGTGCCAGCAGCTTAAGGCCAGCAGGGGGCATGAACACTGAAGCTTTCTTT
CDR3: CASSLRPAGGMNTEAFF